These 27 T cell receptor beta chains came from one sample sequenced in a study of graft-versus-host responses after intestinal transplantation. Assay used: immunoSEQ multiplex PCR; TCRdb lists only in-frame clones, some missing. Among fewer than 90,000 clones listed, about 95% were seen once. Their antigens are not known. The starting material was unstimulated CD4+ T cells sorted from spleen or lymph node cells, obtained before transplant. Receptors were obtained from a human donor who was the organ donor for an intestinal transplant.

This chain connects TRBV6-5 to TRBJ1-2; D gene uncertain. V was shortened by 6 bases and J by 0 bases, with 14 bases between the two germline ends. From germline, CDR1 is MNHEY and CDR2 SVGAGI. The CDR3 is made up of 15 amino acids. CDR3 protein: CASSSVGGANYGYTF. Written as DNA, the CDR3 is TGTGCCAGCAGCTCCGTCGGCGGAGCTAACTATGGCTACACCTTC.

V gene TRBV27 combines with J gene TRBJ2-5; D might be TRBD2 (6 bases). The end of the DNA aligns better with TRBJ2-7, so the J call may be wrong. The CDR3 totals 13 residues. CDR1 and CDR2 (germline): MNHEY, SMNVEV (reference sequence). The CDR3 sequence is CASSLLRGYEQYF. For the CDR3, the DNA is TGTGCCAGCAGTTTATTGCGGGGCTACGAGCAGTACTTC.

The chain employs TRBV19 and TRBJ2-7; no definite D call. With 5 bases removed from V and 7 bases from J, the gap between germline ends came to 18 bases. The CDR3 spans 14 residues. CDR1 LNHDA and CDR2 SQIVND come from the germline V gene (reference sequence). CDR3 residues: CASSQVATTLEQYF. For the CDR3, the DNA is TGTGCCAGTAGTCAGGTTGCTACAACCTTAGAGCAGTACTTC. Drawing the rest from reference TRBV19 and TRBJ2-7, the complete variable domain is DGGITQSPKYLFRKEGQNVTLSCEQNLNHDAMYWYRQDPGQGLRLIYYSQIVNDFQKGDIAEGYSVSREKKESFPLTVTSAQKNPTAFYLCASSQVATTLEQYFGPGTRLTVT.

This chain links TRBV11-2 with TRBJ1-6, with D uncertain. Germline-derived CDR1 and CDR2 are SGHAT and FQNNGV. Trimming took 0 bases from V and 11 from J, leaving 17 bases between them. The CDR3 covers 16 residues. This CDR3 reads CASSLDLMREPTPLHF. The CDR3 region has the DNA TGTGCCAGCAGCTTAGATTTGATGAGGGAACCAACACCCCTCCACTTT.

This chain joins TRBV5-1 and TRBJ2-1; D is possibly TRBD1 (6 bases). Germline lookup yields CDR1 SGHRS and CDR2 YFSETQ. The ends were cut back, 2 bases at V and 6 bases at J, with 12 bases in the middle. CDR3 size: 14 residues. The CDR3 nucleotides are TGCGCCAGCAGCTTAGGACAGCTTGCCAATGAGCAGTTCTTC. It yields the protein CASSLGQLANEQFF.

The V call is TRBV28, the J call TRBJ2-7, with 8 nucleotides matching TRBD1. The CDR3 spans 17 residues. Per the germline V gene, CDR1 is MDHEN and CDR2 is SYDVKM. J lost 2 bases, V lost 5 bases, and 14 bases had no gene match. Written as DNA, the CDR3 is TGTGCCAGCAGTGACGACAGGGGAATAATCGGTCCCTACGAGCAGTACTTC. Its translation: CASSDDRGIIGPYEQYF.

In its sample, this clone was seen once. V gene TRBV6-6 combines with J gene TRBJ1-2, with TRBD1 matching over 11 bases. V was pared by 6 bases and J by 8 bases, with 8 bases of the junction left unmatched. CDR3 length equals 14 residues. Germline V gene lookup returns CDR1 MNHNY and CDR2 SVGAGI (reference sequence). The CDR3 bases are TGTGCCAGCAGGAGGACAGGGGGCGCCCCGGGCTACACCTTC. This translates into CASRRTGGAPGYTF.

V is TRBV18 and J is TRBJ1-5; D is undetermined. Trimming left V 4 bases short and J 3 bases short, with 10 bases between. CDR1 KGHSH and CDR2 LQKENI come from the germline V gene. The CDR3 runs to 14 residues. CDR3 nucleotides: TGTGCCAGCTCACAGGTCGTATCCAATCAGCCCCAGCATTTT. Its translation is CASSQVVSNQPQHF.

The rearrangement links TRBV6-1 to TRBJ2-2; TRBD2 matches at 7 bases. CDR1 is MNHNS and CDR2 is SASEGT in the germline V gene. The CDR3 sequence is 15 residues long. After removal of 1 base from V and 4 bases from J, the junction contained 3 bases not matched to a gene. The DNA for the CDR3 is TGTGCCAGCAGTGAAGGGCCTAGCGGCACCGGGGAGCTGTTTTTT. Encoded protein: CASSEGPSGTGELFF.

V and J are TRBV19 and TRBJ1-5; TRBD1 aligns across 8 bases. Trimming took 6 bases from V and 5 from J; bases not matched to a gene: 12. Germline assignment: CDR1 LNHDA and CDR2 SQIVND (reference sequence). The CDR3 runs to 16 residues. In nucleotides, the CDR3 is TGTGCCAGTAGAAGACAGGGGCAACGGCGTGATCAGCCCCAGCATTTT. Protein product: CASRRQGQRRDQPQHF.

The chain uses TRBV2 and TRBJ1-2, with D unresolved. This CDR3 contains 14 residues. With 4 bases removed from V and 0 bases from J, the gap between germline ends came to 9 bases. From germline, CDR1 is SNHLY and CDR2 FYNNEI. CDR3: CASSAYPANYGYTF. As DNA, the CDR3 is TGTGCCAGCAGTGCCTATCCAGCTAACTATGGCTACACCTTC.

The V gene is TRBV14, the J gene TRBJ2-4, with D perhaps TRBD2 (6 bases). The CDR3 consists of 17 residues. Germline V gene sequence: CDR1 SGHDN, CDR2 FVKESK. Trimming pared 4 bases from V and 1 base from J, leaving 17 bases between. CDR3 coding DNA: TGTGCCAGCAGCCTGGCGATAAGGGGACTGGCCAAAAACATTCAGTACTTC. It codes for CASSLAIRGLAKNIQYF. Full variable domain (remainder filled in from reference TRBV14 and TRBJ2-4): EAGVTQFPSHSVIEKGQTVTLRCDPISGHDNLYWYRRVMGKEIKFLLHFVKESKQDESGMPNNRFLAERTGGTYSTLKVQPAELEDSGVYFCASSLAIRGLAKNIQYFGAGTRLSVL.

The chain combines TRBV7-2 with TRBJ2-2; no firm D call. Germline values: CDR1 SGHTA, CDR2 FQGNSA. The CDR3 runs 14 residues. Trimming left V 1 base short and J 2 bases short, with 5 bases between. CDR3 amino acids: CASSLDRNTGELFF. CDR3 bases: TGTGCCAGCAGCTTAGACCGTAACACCGGGGAGCTGTTTTTT.

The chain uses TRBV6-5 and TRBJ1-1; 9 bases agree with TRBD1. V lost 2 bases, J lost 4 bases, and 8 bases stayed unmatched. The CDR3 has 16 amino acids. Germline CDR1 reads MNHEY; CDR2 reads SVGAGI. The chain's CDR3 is CASSYASGTGTTEAFF. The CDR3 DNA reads TGTGCCAGCAGTTACGCCTCCGGGACAGGGACCACTGAAGCTTTCTTT.

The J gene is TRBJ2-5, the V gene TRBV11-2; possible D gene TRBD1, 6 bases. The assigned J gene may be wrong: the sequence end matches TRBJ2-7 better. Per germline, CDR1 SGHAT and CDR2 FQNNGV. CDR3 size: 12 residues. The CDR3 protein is CASSLDSYEQYF. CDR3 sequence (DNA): TGTGCCAGCAGCTTGGACAGCTACGAGCAGTACTTC.

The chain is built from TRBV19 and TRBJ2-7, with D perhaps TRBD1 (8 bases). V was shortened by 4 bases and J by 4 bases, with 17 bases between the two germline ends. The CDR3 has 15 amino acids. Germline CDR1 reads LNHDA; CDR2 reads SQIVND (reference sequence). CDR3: CASSNRQGTTYEQYF. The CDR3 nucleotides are TGTGCCAGTAGTAACCGACAGGGGACTACATACGAGCAGTACTTC.

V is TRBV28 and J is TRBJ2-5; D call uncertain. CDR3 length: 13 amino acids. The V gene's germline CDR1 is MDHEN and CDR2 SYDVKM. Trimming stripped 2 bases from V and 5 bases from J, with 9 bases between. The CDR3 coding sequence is TGTGCCAGCAGTTTAACCCAGACGGAGACCCAGTACTTC. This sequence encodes CASSLTQTETQYF. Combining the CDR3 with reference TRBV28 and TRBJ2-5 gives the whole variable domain DVKVTQSSRYLVKRTGEKVFLECVQDMDHENMFWYRQDPGLGLRLIYFSYDVKMKEKGDIPEGYSVSREKKERFSLILESASTNQTSMYLCASSLTQTETQYFGPGTRLLVL.

The CDR3 sequence: CSESKGLMTNYGYTF. CDR3 coding DNA: TGCAGCGAGTCAAAAGGCCTAATGACTAACTATGGCTACACCTTC. The chain uses TRBV29-1 and TRBJ1-2, with D uncertain. V was shortened by 7 bases and J by 0 bases, with 18 bases between the two germline ends. This CDR3 is 15 amino acids long. Germline assignment: CDR1 SQVTM and CDR2 ANQGSEA.

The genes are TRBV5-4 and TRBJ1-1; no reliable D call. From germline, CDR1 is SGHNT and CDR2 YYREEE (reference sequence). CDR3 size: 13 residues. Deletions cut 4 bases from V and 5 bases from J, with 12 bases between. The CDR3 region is CASSLDRGTEAFF. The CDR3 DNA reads TGTGCCAGCAGCCTAGACCGAGGAACTGAAGCTTTCTTT.

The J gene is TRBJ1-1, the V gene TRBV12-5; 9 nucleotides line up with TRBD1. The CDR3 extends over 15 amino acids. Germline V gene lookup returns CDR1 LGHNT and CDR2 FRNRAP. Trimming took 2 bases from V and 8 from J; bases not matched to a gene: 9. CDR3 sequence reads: CASGLINLGTGEAFF. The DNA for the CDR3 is TGTGCTAGTGGTTTGATCAACCTCGGGACAGGGGAAGCTTTCTTT.

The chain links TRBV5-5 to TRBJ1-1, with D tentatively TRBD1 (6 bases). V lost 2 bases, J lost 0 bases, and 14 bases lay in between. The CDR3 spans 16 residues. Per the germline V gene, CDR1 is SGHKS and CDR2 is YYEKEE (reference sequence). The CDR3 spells CASSFTGMNMNTEAFF. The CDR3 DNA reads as TGTGCCAGCAGCTTCACAGGGATGAACATGAACACTGAAGCTTTCTTT.

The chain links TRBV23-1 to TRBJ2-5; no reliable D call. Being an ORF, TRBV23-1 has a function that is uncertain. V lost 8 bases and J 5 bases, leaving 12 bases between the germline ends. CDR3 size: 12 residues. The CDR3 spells CASLLTQETQYF. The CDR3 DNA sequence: TGCGCCAGCTTACTTACGCAGGAGACCCAGTACTTC.

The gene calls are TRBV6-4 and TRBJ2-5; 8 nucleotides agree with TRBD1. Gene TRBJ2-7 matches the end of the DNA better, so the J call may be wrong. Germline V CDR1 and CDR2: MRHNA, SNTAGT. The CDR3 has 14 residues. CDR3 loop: CASIQGQGKYEQYF. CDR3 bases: TGTGCCAGCATCCAAGGACAGGGCAAATACGAGCAGTACTTC.

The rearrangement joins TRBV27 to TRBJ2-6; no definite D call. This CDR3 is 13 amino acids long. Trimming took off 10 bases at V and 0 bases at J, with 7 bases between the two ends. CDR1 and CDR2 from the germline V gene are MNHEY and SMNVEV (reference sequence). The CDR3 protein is CANRASGANVLTF. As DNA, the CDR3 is TGTGCCAACCGGGCCTCTGGGGCCAACGTCCTGACTTTC. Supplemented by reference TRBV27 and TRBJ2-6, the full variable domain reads EAQVTQNPRYLITVTGKKLTVTCSQNMNHEYMSWYRQDPGLGLRQIYYSMNVEVTDKGDVPEGYKVSRKEKRNFPLILESPSPNQTSLYFCANRASGANVLTFGAGSRLTVL.

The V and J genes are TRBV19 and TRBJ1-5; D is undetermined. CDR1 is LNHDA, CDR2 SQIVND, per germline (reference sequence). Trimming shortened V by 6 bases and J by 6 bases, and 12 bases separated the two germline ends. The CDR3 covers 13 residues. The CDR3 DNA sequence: TGTGCCAGTAGCCCCACCCCTGGTCAGCCCCAGCATTTT. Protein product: CASSPTPGQPQHF.

The CDR3 coding sequence is TGTGCCAGCAGCTTTACTAAAGGGGGGGGCGCTGGCTACACCTTC. Encoded protein: CASSFTKGGGAGYTF. The V gene is TRBV7-2, the J gene TRBJ1-2, with D possibly TRBD1 on 6 matching bases. Germline loops: CDR1 SGHTA, CDR2 FQGNSA. This CDR3 region has 15 residues. V lost 3 bases and J lost 7, with 18 bases in between.

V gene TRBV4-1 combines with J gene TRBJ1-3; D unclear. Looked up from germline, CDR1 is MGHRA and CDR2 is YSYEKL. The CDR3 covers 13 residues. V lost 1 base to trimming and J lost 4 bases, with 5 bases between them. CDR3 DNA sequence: TGCGCCAGCAGCCAAGCGAACGGAAACACCATATATTTT. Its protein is CASSQANGNTIYF.